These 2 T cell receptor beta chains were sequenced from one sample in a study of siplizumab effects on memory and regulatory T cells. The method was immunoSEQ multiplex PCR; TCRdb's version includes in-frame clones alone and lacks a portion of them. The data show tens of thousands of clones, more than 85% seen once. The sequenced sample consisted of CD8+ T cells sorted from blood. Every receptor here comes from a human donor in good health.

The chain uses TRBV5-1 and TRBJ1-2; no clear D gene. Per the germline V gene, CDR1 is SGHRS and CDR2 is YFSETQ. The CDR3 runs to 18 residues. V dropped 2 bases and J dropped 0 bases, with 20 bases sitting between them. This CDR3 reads CASSFSAVKGQANYGYTF. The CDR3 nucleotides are TGCGCCAGCAGCTTTTCAGCGGTTAAAGGTCAAGCTAACTATGGCTACACCTTC.

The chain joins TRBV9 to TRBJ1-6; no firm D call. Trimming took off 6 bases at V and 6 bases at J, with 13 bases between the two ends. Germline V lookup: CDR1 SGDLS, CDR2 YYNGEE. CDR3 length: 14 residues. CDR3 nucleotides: TGTGCCAGCAAAGGAGACACCACTAATTCACCCCTCCACTTT. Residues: CASKGDTTNSPLHF.